This T cell receptor (beta chain) was observed in a study of tumor-infiltrating lymphocytes in glioblastoma multiforme. General observations from the study: Clone frequencies may be distorted by unequal TCR transcripts per cell. Functional subtype sorting of these T cells was not performed.

J gave up 3 bases and V 4 bases, and 6 bases lay outside the gene matches. CDR3 size: 16 residues. Germline V gene data show CDR1 as SGHRS and CDR2 as YFSETQ. TCR beta libraries were built from RNA through three nested multiplex PCR rounds using modified ARM-PCR. TCRdb re-analysed the multiplex PCR reads in MiXCR, keeping a single row per CDR3 protein. The sample contains some 32,000 distinct CDR3 sequences, 61% of which appear only once. Comments on this clonotype: Its antigen is as yet unknown.

The chain employs TRBV5-1 and TRBJ2-2, with 10 nucleotides matching TRBD2. This clonotype originated in a male donor with glioblastoma. The sequencing sample was made of brain tumor tissue. Here the CDR3 reads CASSHGLAVYTGELFF. The CDR3 DNA follows: TGCGCCAGCAGCCACGGACTAGCGGTCTACACCGGGGAGCTGTTTTTT.